This entry features one TCR beta chain sequence. Trimming removed 0 bases from V and 6 bases from J; junction bases left unmatched: 14. This CDR3 has 17 residues. Germline CDR1 and CDR2: ENHRY and SYGVKD. The data were taken from a study of shared T cell receptors in the human thymus. Method: immunoSEQ multiplex PCR; TCRdb's copy keeps in-frame clones and lacks some. Of some 720,000 clones listed, 70% to 90% are singletons. These data were likewise used in another study, on human thymus T cells.

The source of this sequence is a boy under two years old with a congenital heart defect. V and J are TRBV10-3 and TRBJ2-7; 7 bases map to TRBD2. The sample was thymocytes. The CDR3 region is CAISESGEGPRPPEQYF. For the CDR3, the DNA is TGTGCCATCAGTGAGTCGGGGGAGGGCCCACGCCCCCCCGAGCAGTACTTC.